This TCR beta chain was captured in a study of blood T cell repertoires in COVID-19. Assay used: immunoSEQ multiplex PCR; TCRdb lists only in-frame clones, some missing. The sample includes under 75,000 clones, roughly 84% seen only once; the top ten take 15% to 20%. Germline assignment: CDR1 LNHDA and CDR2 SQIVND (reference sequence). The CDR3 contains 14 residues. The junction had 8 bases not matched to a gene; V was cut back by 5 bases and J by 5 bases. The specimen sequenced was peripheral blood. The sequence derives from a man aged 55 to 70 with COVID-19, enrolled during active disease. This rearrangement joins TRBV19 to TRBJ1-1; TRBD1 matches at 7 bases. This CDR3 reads CASSSRTGRTEAFF. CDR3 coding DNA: TGTGCCAGTAGTTCCAGGACAGGTCGGACTGAAGCTTTCTTT. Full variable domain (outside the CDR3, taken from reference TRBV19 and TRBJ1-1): DGGITQSPKYLFRKEGQNVTLSCEQNLNHDAMYWYRQDPGQGLRLIYYSQIVNDFQKGDIAEGYSVSREKKESFPLTVTSAQKNPTAFYLCASSSRTGRTEAFFGQGTRLTVV.